This T cell receptor beta chain was sequenced during a study of beta chain features in type 1 diabetes. Broader study findings: Moderately but significantly shorter TCRB CDR3s were found in Type 1 diabetes patients in all four CD4+ subsets.

The authors sorted CD4+ naive, central memory, regulatory and stem cell-like memory cells via CD45RO/CCR7/CD25/CD127/CD95/CD27. The CDR3 extends over 13 amino acids. Trimming took 3 bases from V and 4 from J, leaving 10 bases between them. CDR1 and CDR2 (germline): MDHEN, SYDVKM. The isolated RNA, all of it, was reverse transcribed, so expressed TCRB transcripts were what got sequenced. This table comes from immunoSEQ multiplex PCR, and its TCRdb copy is limited to in-frame clones, with some not included. Of about 190,000 clones listed, 7.8% are singletons. As concerns this clone: Its antigen is not known.

The clonotype originates from a woman in her forties with type 1 diabetes. The V gene is TRBV28, the J gene TRBJ2-7, with D perhaps TRBD2 (5 bases). Material for sequencing was central memory CD4+ T cells from blood. This CDR3 is CASSFGGGYEQYF. CDR3 in DNA: TGTGCCAGCAGTTTTGGCGGAGGATACGAGCAGTACTTC.